A single sample gave rise to the 26 T cell receptor beta chains below, sequenced in a study of blood T cells in healthy people across ages. Primers used in a second PCR of about 6 to 11 cycles were a sample-barcoded 5' primer and a J-beta primer mix. TCRdb passed the 5' RACE reads through MiXCR, listing each CDR3 protein once. The repertoire holds about a million distinct CDR3 sequences, with roughly half as singletons. The sequenced sample consisted of blood. The receptors shown here come from a woman aged 60 to 75 in good health.

The rearrangement joins TRBV7-2 to TRBJ1-2; 8 bases match TRBD1. The CDR3 is made up of 17 amino acids. V lost 5 bases to trimming and J lost 7 bases; unmatched junction nucleotides: 18. CDR1 is SGHTA and CDR2 is FQGNSA in the germline V gene. CDR3 DNA sequence: TGTGCCAGCAGCCAATCAACTGTGACAGGGGTTTATTTTGGCTACACCTTC. Protein sequence: CASSQSTVTGVYFGYTF. Supplemented by reference TRBV7-2 and TRBJ1-2, the full variable domain reads GAGVSQSPSNKVTEKGKDVELRCDPISGHTALYWYRQSLGQGLEFLIYFQGNSAPDKSGLPSDRFSAERTGGSVSTLTIQRTQQEDSAVYLCASSQSTVTGVYFGYTFGSGTRLTVV.

V and J are TRBV7-2 and TRBJ2-7; unclear D gene. CDR1 is SGHTA and CDR2 is FQGNSA in the germline V gene. The CDR3 is 15 amino acids. With 2 bases removed from V and 2 bases from J, the gap between germline ends came to 13 bases. In DNA form, the CDR3 reads TGTGCCAGCAGCTTATCGACGACTGCCACCTACGAGCAGTACTTC. This codes for CASSLSTTATYEQYF. Full variable domain (missing parts from reference TRBV7-2 and TRBJ2-7): GAGVSQSPSNKVTEKGKDVELRCDPISGHTALYWYRQSLGQGLEFLIYFQGNSAPDKSGLPSDRFSAERTGGSVSTLTIQRTQQEDSAVYLCASSLSTTATYEQYFGPGTRLTVT.

V gene TRBV12-3 or TRBV12-4 combines with J gene TRBJ2-1; 12 nucleotides line up with TRBD2. The tail of the sequence fits TRBJ2-7 better, so the J call may be wrong. The CDR3 loop spans 16 amino acids. Here the CDR3 reads CASSSRTSGKRYEQYF. The CDR3, as DNA: TGTGCCAGCAGTTCCCGGACTAGCGGGAAGAGGTACGAGCAGTACTTC.

This clonotype turned up a few times. One end of the junction varies from germline; a read error may be responsible. The V gene is TRBV3-1, the J gene TRBJ1-1, with 8 nucleotides matching TRBD1. Germline V gene data show CDR1 as LGHDT and CDR2 as YNNKEL (reference sequence). The CDR3 covers 15 residues. DNA for the CDR3: TGTGCCAACAGCCCCAACAGGGGGGGGAACACTGAAGCTTTCTTT. Encoded protein: CANSPNRGGNTEAFF.

The rearrangement uses TRBV5-1 and TRBJ2-7, with D possibly TRBD1 on 6 matching bases. The last part of the DNA fits TRBJ2-5 better; the J call may be wrong. The CDR3 has 14 residues. Germline loops: CDR1 SGHRS, CDR2 YFSETQ. The CDR3 protein is CASSPIGGEETQYF. The CDR3 DNA reads as TGCGCCAGCAGTCCGATAGGGGGAGAGGAGACCCAGTACTTC.

This chain joins TRBV20-1 and TRBJ2-1, with 13 bases lining up with TRBD2. Per the germline V gene, CDR1 is DFQATT and CDR2 is SNEGSKA (reference sequence). The J segment lost 8 bases and the V segment lost 2 bases, leaving 6 bases of the junction unmatched. CDR3 length: 15 amino acids. The CDR3 DNA reads TGCAGTGCTAGAACTAGCGGGAGGGCCCGTTATGAGCAGTTCTTC. It encodes CSARTSGRARYEQFF.

The chain links TRBV29-1 to TRBJ2-7; TRBD1 might be the D (5 bases). The CDR3 has 12 amino acids. Germline V gene lookup returns CDR1 SQVTM and CDR2 ANQGSEA. The germline V and J ends were trimmed by 5 bases and 4 bases, with 12 bases remaining between them. The CDR3 sequence: CSVYGSGYEQYF. The CDR3 DNA sequence: TGCAGCGTTTATGGTTCAGGGTACGAGCAGTACTTC.

The chain links TRBV29-1 to TRBJ2-1; D is possibly TRBD2 (5 bases). CDR1 SQVTM and CDR2 ANQGSEA come from the germline V gene. Trimming pared 7 bases from V and 8 bases from J, leaving 12 bases between. This CDR3 comprises 11 residues. The CDR3 loop is CSDNFSDEQFF. Here the CDR3 DNA reads TGCAGCGACAACTTTAGCGATGAGCAGTTCTTC.

This clonotype has a handful of counts. This chain joins TRBV29-1 and TRBJ2-7, with D possibly being TRBD2 (5 bases). The CDR3 is made up of 11 amino acids. The V and J ends lost 7 bases and 6 bases respectively, with 13 bases between them. Germline V gene data show CDR1 as SQVTM and CDR2 as ANQGSEA. Here the CDR3 reads CSGTRAFEQYF. In DNA form, the CDR3 reads TGCAGCGGCACTAGAGCCTTCGAGCAGTACTTC.

J is TRBJ2-1 and V is TRBV7-3; TRBD2 matches at 8 bases. With the DNA end fitting TRBJ2-7 better, the J assignment may be wrong. The germline V gene encodes CDR1 SGHTA and CDR2 FQGTGA. The length of the CDR3 is 15 residues. CDR3 in amino acids: CASRWRAGEAYEQYF. The DNA of the CDR3 is TGTGCCAGCAGATGGAGAGCGGGAGAGGCTTACGAGCAGTACTTC.

This clonotype turned up a few times. The chain recombines TRBV9 with TRBJ2-7; the D is unclear. Trimming left V 0 bases short and J 2 bases short, with 12 bases between. The CDR3 runs to 15 residues. Germline V gene sequence: CDR1 SGDLS, CDR2 YYNGEE. In DNA, the CDR3 is TGTGCCAGCAGCGTAGACCCTCGAAACGCCTACGAGCAGTACTTC. Encoded protein: CASSVDPRNAYEQYF.

This chain uses TRBV20-1 with TRBJ2-1; no reliable D call. Looked up from germline, CDR1 is DFQATT and CDR2 is SNEGSKA (reference sequence). V was pared by 5 bases and J by 5 bases, with 7 bases between. The CDR3 loop spans 11 amino acids. The CDR3 DNA reads as TGCAGTGCTGGCTCGAACAATGAGCAGTTCTTC. It specifies CSAGSNNEQFF.

The gene calls are TRBV28 and TRBJ1-1; D possibly corresponds to TRBD1 (6 bases). The CDR3 is 16 residues long. Germline V CDR1 and CDR2: MDHEN, SYDVKM. Trimming shortened V by 1 base and J by 8 bases, and 20 bases separated the two germline ends. The CDR3: CASSLLAQGPRREAFF. Here the CDR3 DNA reads TGTGCCAGCAGTTTATTGGCACAGGGTCCCCGGAGAGAAGCTTTCTTT.

Comments on this clonotype: One end of the junction does not line up with germline, which may come from a read error. The chain recombines TRBV7-2 with TRBJ1-6; weak D call: TRBD1 (5 bases). The CDR3 covers 13 residues. The V gene's germline CDR1 is SGHTA and CDR2 FQGNSA. For the CDR3, the DNA is TGTGCCAGCAGCGTAGGTATGAGGACACCGCTCCACTTT. Translating gives CASSVGMRTPLHF.

A few counts support this clonotype. This chain uses TRBV7-2 with TRBJ2-3; D not resolved. CDR3 length: 15 residues. Germline CDR1 reads SGHTA; CDR2 reads FQGNSA. The V gene lost 4 bases and the J gene lost 3 bases, with 14 bases spanning the gap. As DNA, the CDR3 is TGTGCCAGCAGCTCCAGTCGGGTCAGAACAGATACGCAGTATTTT. Amino acids: CASSSSRVRTDTQYF.

On this clonotype itself: A much larger clone lies a single base off, so this may be a read error. The rearrangement uses TRBV7-2 and TRBJ2-3; 10 bases are shared with TRBD2. The CDR3 totals 16 residues. Looked up from germline, CDR1 is SGHTA and CDR2 is FQGNSA. The CDR3 DNA is TGTGCCAGCAGCCCGCTAGCGGGGGTGGGCACAGATACGCCGTATTTT. Encoded protein: CASSPLAGVGTDTPYF. Supplemented by reference TRBV7-2 and TRBJ2-3, the full variable domain reads GAGVSQSPSNKVTEKGKDVELRCDPISGHTALYWYRQSLGQGLEFLIYFQGNSAPDKSGLPSDRFSAERTGGSVSTLTIQRTQQEDSAVYLCASSPLAGVGTDTPYFGPGTRLTVL.

This clonotype was seen a few times. The V call is TRBV9, the J call TRBJ2-7; unclear D gene. CDR1 and CDR2 from the germline V gene are SGDLS and YYNGEE. V was clipped by 0 bases and J by 5 bases, with 15 bases between them. This CDR3 contains 15 residues. CDR3 loop: CASSVGHTTVHEQYF. The DNA for the CDR3 is TGTGCCAGCAGCGTAGGGCACACCACTGTCCACGAGCAGTACTTC.

This rearrangement joins TRBV11-2 to TRBJ1-2; no reliable D call. The V end was cut by 2 bases, the J end by 4 bases, with 8 bases between. The germline CDR1 and CDR2 sequences are SGHAT and FQNNGV. This CDR3 is 13 amino acids long. The CDR3 reads CASSLQAAYGYTF. For the CDR3, the DNA is TGTGCCAGCAGCTTACAGGCGGCCTATGGCTACACCTTC.

The chain couples TRBV7-2 to TRBJ2-5, with a tentative D call TRBD2 (5 bases). This CDR3 has 16 amino acids. Per germline, CDR1 SGHTA and CDR2 FQGNSA. Deletions cut 5 bases from V and 0 bases from J, with 16 bases between. The CDR3 DNA reads as TGTGCCAGCAGCCTAAGCGGCGGCGGGTACCAAGAGACCCAGTACTTC. Residues: CASSLSGGGYQETQYF.

In its sample, this clonotype was seen a few times. The chain has TRBV7-6 and TRBJ2-4, with a tentative D call TRBD1 (5 bases). With the DNA end fitting TRBJ2-7 better, the J assignment may be wrong. There are 15 residues in the CDR3. Germline V gene lookup returns CDR1 SGHVS and CDR2 FNYEAQ. CDR3 sequence: CASSSRGAVSYEQYF. CDR3 in DNA: TGTGCCAGCAGCTCCCGTGGGGCGGTATCCTACGAGCAGTACTTC.

V and J are TRBV7-3 and TRBJ2-5, with 9 bases matching TRBD1. The CDR3 totals 14 residues. Germline V gives CDR1 SGHTA, CDR2 FQGTGA. V was clipped by 3 bases and J by 4 bases; unmatched bases: 3. The CDR3 is CASSFGTGSETQYF. The CDR3 nucleotides are TGTGCCAGCAGCTTTGGGACAGGGTCAGAGACCCAGTACTTC.

This chain uses TRBV29-1 with TRBJ1-1; no reliable D call. The germline CDR1 and CDR2 sequences are SQVTM and ANQGSEA. This CDR3 region has 10 residues. V lost 5 bases, J lost 6 bases, and 7 bases lay in between. CDR3 protein: CSVMRAEAFF. CDR3 nucleotide sequence: TGCAGCGTTATGAGGGCTGAAGCTTTCTTT. Full variable domain (remainder filled in from reference TRBV29-1 and TRBJ1-1): SAVISQKPSRDICQRGTSLTIQCQVDSQVTMMFWYRQQPGQSLTLIATANQGSEATYESGFVIDKFPISRPNLTFSTLTVSNMSPEDSSIYLCSVMRAEAFFGQGTRLTVV.

This chain links TRBV7-3 with TRBJ2-1, with TRBD2 identical over 7 bases. The CDR3 consists of 14 residues. Germline-derived CDR1 and CDR2 are SGHTA and FQGTGA. Trimming cost V 2 bases and J 6 bases; bases outside gene matches: 4. In DNA, the CDR3 is TGTGCCAGCAGCTTAGCGGGAGCTGCCAATGAGCAGTTCTTC. As protein: CASSLAGAANEQFF. The complete variable domain, with remaining parts taken from reference TRBV7-3 and TRBJ2-1, reads GAGVSQTPSNKVTEKGKYVELRCDPISGHTALYWYRQSLGQGPEFLIYFQGTGAADDSGLPNDRFFAVRPEGSVSTLKIQRTERGDSAVYLCASSLAGAANEQFFGPGTRLTVL.

The CDR3 protein is CASSLSLGAETQYF. CDR3 bases: TGTGCCAGCAGCTTAAGTTTGGGCGCGGAGACCCAGTACTTC. This sequence joins TRBV7-9 and TRBJ2-5; D gene unclear. There are 14 residues in the CDR3. The ends were cut back, 2 bases at V and 5 bases at J, with 12 bases in the middle. CDR1 is SEHNR, CDR2 FQNEAQ, per germline (reference sequence).

The chain links TRBV5-6 to TRBJ2-7; the D is unclear. Per the germline V gene, CDR1 is SGHDT and CDR2 is YYEEEE. The CDR3 is 14 residues long. Deletions cut 6 bases from V and 4 bases from J, with 17 bases between. The CDR3 DNA reads TGTGCCAGCAACCCCTTACAGCTCAGGTACGAGCAGTACTTC. Amino acids: CASNPLQLRYEQYF.

This clonotype was counted a few times. The chain is built from TRBV20-1 and TRBJ2-1, with TRBD2 matching 9 bases. V trimming: 1 base; J trimming: 15 bases; junction bases outside the gene matches: 10. The CDR3 loop spans 13 amino acids. Germline V gives CDR1 DFQATT, CDR2 SNEGSKA (reference sequence). This CDR3 reads CSARVASGVIPFF. Written as DNA, the CDR3 is TGCAGTGCTAGAGTGGCTAGCGGGGTCATACCGTTCTTC.